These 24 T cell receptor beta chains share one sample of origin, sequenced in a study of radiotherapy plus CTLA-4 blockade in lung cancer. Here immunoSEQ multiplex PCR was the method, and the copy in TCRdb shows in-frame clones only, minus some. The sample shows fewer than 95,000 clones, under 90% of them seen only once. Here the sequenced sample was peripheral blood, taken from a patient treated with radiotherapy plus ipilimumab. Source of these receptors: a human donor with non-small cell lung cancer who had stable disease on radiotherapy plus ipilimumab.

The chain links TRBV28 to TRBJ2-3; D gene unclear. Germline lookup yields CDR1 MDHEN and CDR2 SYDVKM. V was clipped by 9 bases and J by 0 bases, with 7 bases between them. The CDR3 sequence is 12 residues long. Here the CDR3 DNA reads TGTGCCAGTGCTTATAGCACAGATACGCAGTATTTT. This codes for CASAYSTDTQYF.

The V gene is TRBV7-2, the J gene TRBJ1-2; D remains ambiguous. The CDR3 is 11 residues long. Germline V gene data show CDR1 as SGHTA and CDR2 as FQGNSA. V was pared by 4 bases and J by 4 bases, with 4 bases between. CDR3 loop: CASSSFYGYTF. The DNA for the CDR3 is TGTGCCAGCAGCTCATTCTATGGCTACACCTTC.

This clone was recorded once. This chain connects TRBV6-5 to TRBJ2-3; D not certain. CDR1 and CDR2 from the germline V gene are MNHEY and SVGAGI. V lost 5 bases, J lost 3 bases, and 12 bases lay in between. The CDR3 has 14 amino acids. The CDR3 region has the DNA TGTGCCAGCAGTCCAGGAACGGTAACAGATACGCAGTATTTT. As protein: CASSPGTVTDTQYF.

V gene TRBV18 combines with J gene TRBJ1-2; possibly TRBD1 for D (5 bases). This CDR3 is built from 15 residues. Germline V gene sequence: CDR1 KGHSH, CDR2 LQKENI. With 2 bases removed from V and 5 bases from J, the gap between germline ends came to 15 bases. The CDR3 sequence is CASSPTQGAPYGYTF. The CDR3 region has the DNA TGTGCCAGCTCACCAACCCAGGGTGCCCCTTATGGCTACACCTTC.

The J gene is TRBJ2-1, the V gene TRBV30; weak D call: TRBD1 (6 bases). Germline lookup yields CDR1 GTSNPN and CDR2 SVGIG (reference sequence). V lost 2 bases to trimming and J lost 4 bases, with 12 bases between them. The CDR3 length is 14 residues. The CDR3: CAWSSGQLYNEQFF. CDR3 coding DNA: TGTGCCTGGAGTTCTGGACAGCTATACAATGAGCAGTTCTTC.

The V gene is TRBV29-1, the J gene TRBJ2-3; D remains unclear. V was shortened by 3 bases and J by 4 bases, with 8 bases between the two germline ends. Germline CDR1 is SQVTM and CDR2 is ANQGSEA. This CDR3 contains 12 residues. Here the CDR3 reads CSVEFGSDTQYF. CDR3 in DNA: TGCAGCGTTGAGTTTGGATCAGATACGCAGTATTTT.

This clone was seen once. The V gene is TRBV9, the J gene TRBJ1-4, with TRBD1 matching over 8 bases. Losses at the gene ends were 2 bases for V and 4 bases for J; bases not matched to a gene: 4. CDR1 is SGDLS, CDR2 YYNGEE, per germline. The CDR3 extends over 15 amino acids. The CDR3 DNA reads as TGTGCCAGCAGCGTGCAGGGGGCTAGTAATGAAAAACTGTTTTTT. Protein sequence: CASSVQGASNEKLFF.

The CDR3, as DNA: TGTGCCAGCAGACAATCTAGGTGGGGACAAGTGAAGCCTGAAGCTTTCTTT. Residues: CASRQSRWGQVKPEAFF. The chain joins TRBV28 to TRBJ1-1; possible D gene TRBD1, 6 bases. Germline CDR1 MDHEN, CDR2 SYDVKM. The CDR3 length is 17 residues. Trimming took 6 bases from V and 6 from J, leaving 26 bases between them.

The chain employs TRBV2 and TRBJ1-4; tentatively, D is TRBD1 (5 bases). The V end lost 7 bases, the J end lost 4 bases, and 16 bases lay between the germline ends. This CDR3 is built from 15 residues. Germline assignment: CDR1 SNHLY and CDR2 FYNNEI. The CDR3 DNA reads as TGTGCCAGCACCCAGGCGGCTGGGGGTAATGAAAAACTGTTTTTT. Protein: CASTQAAGGNEKLFF.

CDR3 sequence (DNA): TGTGCCAGCGGGCTACCGGGCCCATGGGCCAGCACAGATACGCAGTATTTT. Translating gives CASGLPGPWASTDTQYF. The rearrangement uses TRBV28 and TRBJ2-3; D not certain. Trimming removed 8 bases at V and 0 bases at J, with 21 bases between. This CDR3 is 17 amino acids long. Per germline, CDR1 MDHEN and CDR2 SYDVKM.

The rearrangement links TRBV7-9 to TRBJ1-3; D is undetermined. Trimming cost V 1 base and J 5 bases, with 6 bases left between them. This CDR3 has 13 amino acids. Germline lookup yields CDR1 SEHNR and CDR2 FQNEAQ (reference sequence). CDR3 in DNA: TGTGCCAGCAGCTTAGACAGCCGAAACACCATATATTTT. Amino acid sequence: CASSLDSRNTIYF.

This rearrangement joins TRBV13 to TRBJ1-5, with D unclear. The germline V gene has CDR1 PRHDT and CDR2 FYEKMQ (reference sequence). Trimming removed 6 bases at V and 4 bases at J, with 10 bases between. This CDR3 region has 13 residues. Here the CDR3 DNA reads TGTGCCAGCAGTTCAGGTCTTAATCAGCCCCAGCATTTT. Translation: CASSSGLNQPQHF. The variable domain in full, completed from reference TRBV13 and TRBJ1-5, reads AAGVIQSPRHLIKEKRETATLKCYPIPRHDTVYWYQQGPGQDPQFLISFYEKMQSDKGSIPDRFSAQQFSDYHSELNMSSLELGDSALYFCASSSGLNQPQHFGDGTRLSIL.

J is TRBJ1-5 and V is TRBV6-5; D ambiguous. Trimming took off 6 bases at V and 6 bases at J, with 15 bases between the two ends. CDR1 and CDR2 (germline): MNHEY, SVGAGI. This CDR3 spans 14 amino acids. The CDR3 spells CASRELRERQPQHF. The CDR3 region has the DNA TGTGCCAGCAGAGAATTAAGGGAGCGTCAGCCCCAGCATTTT.

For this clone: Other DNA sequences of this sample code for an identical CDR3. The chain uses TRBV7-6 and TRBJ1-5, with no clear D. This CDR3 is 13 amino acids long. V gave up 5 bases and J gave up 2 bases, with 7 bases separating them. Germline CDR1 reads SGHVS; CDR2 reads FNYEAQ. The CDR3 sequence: CASSLQGNQPQHF. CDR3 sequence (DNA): TGTGCCAGCAGCCTTCAGGGCAATCAGCCCCAGCATTTT.

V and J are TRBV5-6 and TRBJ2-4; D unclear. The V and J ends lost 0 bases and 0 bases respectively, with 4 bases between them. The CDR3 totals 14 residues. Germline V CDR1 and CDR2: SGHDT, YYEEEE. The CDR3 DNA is TGTGCCAGCAGCTTGGGGACAGCCAAAAACATTCAGTACTTC. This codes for CASSLGTAKNIQYF.

The CDR3 coding sequence is TGTGCCAGCAGCTCGACAGTCGGGGAGCAGTACTTC. Protein product: CASSSTVGEQYF. The rearrangement links TRBV11-2 to TRBJ2-7, with D possibly being TRBD1 (5 bases). The germline V gene encodes CDR1 SGHAT and CDR2 FQNNGV. The CDR3 is 12 residues long. V was cut by 4 bases and J by 7 bases, with 11 bases left in between. The variable domain in full, with the rest retrieved from reference TRBV11-2 and TRBJ2-7, is EAGVAQSPRYKIIEKRQSVAFWCNPISGHATLYWYQQILGQGPKLLIQFQNNGVVDDSQLPKDRFSAERLKGVDSTLKIQPAKLEDSAVYLCASSSTVGEQYFGPGTRLTVT.

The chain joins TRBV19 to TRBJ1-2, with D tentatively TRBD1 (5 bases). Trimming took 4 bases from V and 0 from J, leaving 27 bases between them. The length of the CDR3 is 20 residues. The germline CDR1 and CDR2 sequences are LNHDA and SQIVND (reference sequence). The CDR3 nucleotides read TGTGCCAGTAGTACCTCTTTCCCGGGACGCCGACCGGGAGCTAACTATGGCTACACCTTC. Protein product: CASSTSFPGRRPGANYGYTF.

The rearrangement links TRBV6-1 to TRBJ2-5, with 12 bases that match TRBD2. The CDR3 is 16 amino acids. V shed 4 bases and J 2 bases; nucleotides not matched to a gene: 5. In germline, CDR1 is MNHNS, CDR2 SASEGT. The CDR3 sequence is CASSAGTSGYQETQYF. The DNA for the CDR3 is TGTGCCAGCAGTGCTGGGACTAGCGGGTATCAAGAGACCCAGTACTTC.

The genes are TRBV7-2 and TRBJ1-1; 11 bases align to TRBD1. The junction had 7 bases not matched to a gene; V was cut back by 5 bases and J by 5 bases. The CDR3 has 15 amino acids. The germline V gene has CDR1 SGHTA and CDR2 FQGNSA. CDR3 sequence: CASSTPGTGGTEAFF. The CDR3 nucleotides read TGTGCCAGCAGCACCCCCGGGACAGGGGGGACTGAAGCTTTCTTT.

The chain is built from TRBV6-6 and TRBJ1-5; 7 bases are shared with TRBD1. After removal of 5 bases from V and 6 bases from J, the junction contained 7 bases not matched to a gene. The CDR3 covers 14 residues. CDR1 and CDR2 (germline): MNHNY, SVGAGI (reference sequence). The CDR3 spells CASSTEGAGQPQHF. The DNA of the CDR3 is TGTGCCAGCAGTACAGAGGGGGCGGGTCAGCCCCAGCATTTT.

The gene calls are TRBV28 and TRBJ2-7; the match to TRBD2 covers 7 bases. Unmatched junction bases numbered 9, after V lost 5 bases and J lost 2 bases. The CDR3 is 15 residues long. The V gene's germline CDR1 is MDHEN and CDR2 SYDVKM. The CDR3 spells CASSGGVAAAYEQYF. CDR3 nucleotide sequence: TGTGCCAGCAGTGGGGGGGTAGCGGCGGCCTACGAGCAGTACTTC.

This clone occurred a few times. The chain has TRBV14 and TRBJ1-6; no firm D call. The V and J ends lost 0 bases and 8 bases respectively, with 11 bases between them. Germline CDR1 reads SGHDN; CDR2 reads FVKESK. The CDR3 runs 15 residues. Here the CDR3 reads CASSQEGFIDSPLHF. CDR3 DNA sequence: TGTGCCAGCAGCCAAGAGGGGTTCATAGATTCACCCCTCCACTTT.

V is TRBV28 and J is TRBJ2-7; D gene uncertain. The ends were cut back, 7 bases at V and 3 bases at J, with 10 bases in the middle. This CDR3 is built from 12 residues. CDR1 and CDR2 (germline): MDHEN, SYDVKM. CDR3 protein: CASKGGYYEQYF. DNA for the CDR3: TGTGCCAGCAAAGGCGGCTACTACGAGCAGTACTTC.

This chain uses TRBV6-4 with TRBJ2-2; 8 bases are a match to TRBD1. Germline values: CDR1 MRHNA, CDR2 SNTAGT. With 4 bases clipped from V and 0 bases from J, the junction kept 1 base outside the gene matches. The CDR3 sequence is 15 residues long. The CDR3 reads CASSADRANTGELFF. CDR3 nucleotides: TGTGCCAGCAGTGCGGACAGGGCGAACACCGGGGAGCTGTTTTTT.